This T cell receptor beta chain derives from a study of T cells in Graves' hyperthyroidism and ophthalmopathy. This CDR3 spans 13 amino acids. Trimming cost V 5 bases and J 4 bases; bases outside gene matches: 4. The germline gives CDR1 SGHTA, CDR2 FQGNSA. This clonotype was recorded many times. Ophthalmopathy cases met thresholds of Clinical Activity Score at least 3, NOSPECS grade at least 4 and duration under 3 months. What was amplified from RNA transcripts were TCR beta CDR3 regions. With the HTBI primer set, the TCR CDR3 went through a first round of RT-PCR. One entry per CDR3 protein, called by TCRdb with MiXCR from the multiplex PCR reads. The table has a few hundred thousand distinct CDR3 sequences, 15% to 20% seen once.

This clonotype was obtained from a woman aged 55-69 years with Graves' ophthalmopathy. The V and J genes are TRBV7-2 and TRBJ1-2; 7 bases fit TRBD1. The sequencing input was blood. CDR3 DNA sequence: TGTGCCAGCAGCGAGGACAGGCGCTATGGCTACACCTTC. This codes for CASSEDRRYGYTF.